Detailed here is one T cell receptor beta chain. Antigen: not known. These data are taken from a study of T cell responses to AZD1222 COVID-19 vaccine. The study's findings and limits: Sampling that yielded the repertoires occurred only after the peak T cell response.

Profiled with immunoSEQ multiplex PCR; TCRdb holds only in-frame clones, not every one. The table shows around 65,000 clones, with 70% to 90% occurring only once. The CDR3 runs to 16 residues. V trimming: 7 bases; J trimming: 4 bases; junction bases outside the gene matches: 8. CDR1 is SNHLY, CDR2 FYNNEI, per germline. This TCR derives from an adult who received the AZD1222 COVID-19 vaccine. The source was peripheral blood, collected 28 days after the second AZD1222 dose. This chain links TRBV2 with TRBJ2-3; 13 bases match TRBD2. The CDR3 coding sequence is TGTGCCAGCAAAGGGGGCGGACTAGCGGGGGCAGATACGCAGTATTTT. Translating it yields CASKGGGLAGADTQYF.